This passage covers 18 T cell receptor beta chains from one sample sequenced in a study of OX40 agonist ivuxolimab in advanced cancers. Assay: immunoSEQ multiplex PCR; the TCRdb copy retains only in-frame clones and omits some. The sample consists of about 93,000 clones, 85% to 95% of them appearing once. Sample: CD4+ or CD8+ T cells sorted from blood, taken in a trial of the OX40 agonist ivuxolimab. The receptors were sampled from an adult with an advanced solid tumor such as melanoma, head and neck, liver or kidney cancer.

The chain joins TRBV2 to TRBJ2-5; 7 bases fit TRBD2. The CDR3 has 12 residues. Per the germline V gene, CDR1 is SNHLY and CDR2 is FYNNEI. J was trimmed by 4 bases and V by 7 bases; bases with no gene match: 3. The CDR3 bases are TGTGCCAGCATGGGGGAGGGAGAGACCCAGTACTTC. This sequence encodes CASMGEGETQYF.

The genes are TRBV4-1 and TRBJ2-7; D possibly corresponds to TRBD2 (5 bases). Looked up from germline, CDR1 is MGHRA and CDR2 is YSYEKL. Trimming pared 1 base from V and 5 bases from J, leaving 9 bases between. The CDR3 has 13 amino acids. The CDR3: CASSQVVANEQYF. The CDR3 coding sequence is TGCGCCAGCAGCCAAGTGGTAGCGAACGAGCAGTACTTC.

V is TRBV6-1 and J is TRBJ2-5; the D gene is possibly TRBD2 (6 bases). The germline V gene has CDR1 MNHNS and CDR2 SASEGT. V shed 2 bases and J shed 3 bases, with 10 bases lying between them. The CDR3 sequence is 14 residues long. Written as DNA, the CDR3 is TGTGCCAGCAGTGAAATTCTAGCGAAAGAGACCCAGTACTTC. Protein sequence: CASSEILAKETQYF.

The J gene is TRBJ2-5, the V gene TRBV29-1; 11 positions agree with TRBD1. CDR3 size: 17 residues. V was pared by 1 base and J by 4 bases, with 11 bases of the junction left unmatched. Looked up from germline, CDR1 is SQVTM and CDR2 is ANQGSEA. The CDR3 region is CSVEGTGQGAEVETQYF. The DNA for the CDR3 is TGCAGCGTTGAAGGCACCGGACAGGGGGCCGAGGTAGAGACCCAGTACTTC.

The chain combines TRBV19 with TRBJ2-7, with 8 bases aligning to TRBD1. V lost 3 bases, J lost 0 bases, and 4 bases stayed unmatched. The CDR3 has 15 residues. Germline CDR1 LNHDA, CDR2 SQIVND (reference sequence). CDR3 amino acids: CASSIGTGFSYEQYF. The CDR3 nucleotides are TGTGCCAGTAGTATCGGGACAGGATTCTCCTACGAGCAGTACTTC. Full variable domain (rest looked up from reference TRBV19 and TRBJ2-7): DGGITQSPKYLFRKEGQNVTLSCEQNLNHDAMYWYRQDPGQGLRLIYYSQIVNDFQKGDIAEGYSVSREKKESFPLTVTSAQKNPTAFYLCASSIGTGFSYEQYFGPGTRLTVT.

This sequence joins TRBV13 and TRBJ2-7, with D uncertain. In germline, CDR1 is PRHDT, CDR2 FYEKMQ (reference sequence). There are 15 residues in the CDR3. V gave up 4 bases and J gave up 0 bases, with 13 bases separating them. The CDR3 nucleotides are TGTGCCAGCAGCTCGGACGGAGAGAGCTCCTACGAGCAGTACTTC. It codes for CASSSDGESSYEQYF.

The chain uses TRBV25-1 and TRBJ1-1; D perhaps matches TRBD1 (5 bases). Trimming pared 0 bases from V and 1 base from J, leaving 15 bases between. The CDR3 is 17 residues long. Germline CDR1 reads MGHDK; CDR2 reads SYGVNS. CDR3 bases: TGTGCCAGCAGTGAATACCCAATATCGACAGAGAACACTGAAGCTTTCTTT. This translates into CASSEYPISTENTEAFF.

The chain combines TRBV6-5 with TRBJ1-1, with TRBD1 as a possible D gene (5 bases). Trimming pared 6 bases from V and 4 bases from J, leaving 18 bases between. Germline V gene data show CDR1 as MNHEY and CDR2 as SVGAGI. The CDR3 runs to 15 residues. The DNA for the CDR3 is TGTGCCAGCAGCGAACGGGCGTGGGGGGGCACTGAAGCTTTCTTT. Translated: CASSERAWGGTEAFF.

In its sample, this clone was seen once. The chain employs TRBV4-3 and TRBJ2-7, with 7 nucleotides matching TRBD1. The CDR3 consists of 13 residues. Per the germline V gene, CDR1 is LGHNA and CDR2 is YSLEER. V lost 6 bases and J lost 0; bases outside the gene matches: 2. The CDR3 nucleotides read TGCGCCAGCAGTCGACAGGGCTCCTACGAGCAGTACTTC. This encodes CASSRQGSYEQYF.

In regard to this clone: The same CDR3 can be traced to other DNA sequences in this sample. The chain joins TRBV28 to TRBJ2-5; D possibly corresponds to TRBD1 (6 bases). The CDR3 length is 13 residues. V was cut by 1 base and J by 3 bases, with 6 bases left in between. Germline CDR1 MDHEN, CDR2 SYDVKM. The CDR3 bases are TGTGCCAGCAGTTTATCAGGGGAAGAGACCCAGTACTTC. Its protein product is CASSLSGEETQYF.

The chain's CDR3 is CASAPTGRIRGGYTF. CDR3 in DNA: TGTGCCAGTGCACCTACGGGACGGATAAGGGGTGGCTACACCTTC. The chain combines TRBV2 with TRBJ1-2; a weak D match, TRBD1 (5 bases). The CDR3 runs to 15 residues. The germline V gene encodes CDR1 SNHLY and CDR2 FYNNEI. V lost 9 bases to trimming and J lost 7 bases, with 24 bases between them.

The J gene is TRBJ2-7, the V gene TRBV25-1, with D tentatively TRBD1 (5 bases). The V end lost 3 bases, the J end lost 2 bases, and 11 bases lay between the germline ends. CDR1 and CDR2 from the germline V gene are MGHDK and SYGVNS. This CDR3 has 14 residues. The CDR3 nucleotides are TGTGCCAGCAGTGATCCCAGGGTTCCCTACGAGCAGTACTTC. This sequence encodes CASSDPRVPYEQYF.

The chain couples TRBV29-1 to TRBJ2-7; 7 bases are a match to TRBD2. The CDR3 has 13 residues. From germline, CDR1 is SQVTM and CDR2 ANQGSEA. The V segment lost 3 bases and the J segment 3 bases; nucleotides outside the gene matches: 5. CDR3 coding DNA: TGCAGCGTTGAGGAGACGGGGGGCTACGAGCAGTACTTC. This translates into CSVEETGGYEQYF.

J is TRBJ1-1 and V is TRBV4-1, with D possibly TRBD1 on 6 matching bases. The CDR3 spans 15 residues. V dropped 4 bases and J dropped 8 bases, with 20 bases sitting between them. The germline CDR1 and CDR2 sequences are MGHRA and YSYEKL. The CDR3 loop is CASSPTVGGAREAFF. The CDR3 bases are TGCGCCAGCAGCCCCACGGTGGGGGGGGCTCGGGAAGCTTTCTTT.

The genes are TRBV4-2 and TRBJ2-3; possibly TRBD2 for D (5 bases). Trimming removed 1 base from V and 0 bases from J, with 8 bases in between. Germline values: CDR1 LGHNA, CDR2 YNFKEQ. The CDR3 is 15 amino acids. The CDR3 spells CASSQGAASTDTQYF. As DNA, the CDR3 is TGTGCCAGCAGCCAAGGAGCGGCCAGCACAGATACGCAGTATTTT.

The V call is TRBV4-1, the J call TRBJ1-1; the D gene is possibly TRBD1 (5 bases). CDR1 is MGHRA and CDR2 is YSYEKL in the germline V gene. The length of the CDR3 is 16 residues. V was shortened by 1 base and J by 0 bases, with 12 bases between the two germline ends. The CDR3, as DNA: TGCGCCAGCAGCCAAGCATGGGGGAGGATGAACACTGAAGCTTTCTTT. This encodes CASSQAWGRMNTEAFF.

The gene calls are TRBV30 and TRBJ1-2; D possibly corresponds to TRBD1 (5 bases). The germline V gene encodes CDR1 GTSNPN and CDR2 SVGIG (reference sequence). The CDR3 length is 11 residues. Between the trimmed V and J ends, which lost 3 bases and 7 bases, there was a span of 9 bases. The CDR3 sequence: CAWRRGFGYTF. The CDR3 bases are TGTGCCTGGAGGAGGGGTTTTGGCTACACCTTC.

The chain joins TRBV29-1 to TRBJ1-2, with D possibly TRBD1 on 6 matching bases. V was shortened by 2 bases and J by 0 bases, with 16 bases between the two germline ends. This CDR3 region has 16 residues. Germline CDR1 SQVTM, CDR2 ANQGSEA. CDR3 nucleotides: TGCAGCGTTGAATACTACAGGGAAGGGGCTAACTATGGCTACACCTTC. Amino acid sequence: CSVEYYREGANYGYTF.